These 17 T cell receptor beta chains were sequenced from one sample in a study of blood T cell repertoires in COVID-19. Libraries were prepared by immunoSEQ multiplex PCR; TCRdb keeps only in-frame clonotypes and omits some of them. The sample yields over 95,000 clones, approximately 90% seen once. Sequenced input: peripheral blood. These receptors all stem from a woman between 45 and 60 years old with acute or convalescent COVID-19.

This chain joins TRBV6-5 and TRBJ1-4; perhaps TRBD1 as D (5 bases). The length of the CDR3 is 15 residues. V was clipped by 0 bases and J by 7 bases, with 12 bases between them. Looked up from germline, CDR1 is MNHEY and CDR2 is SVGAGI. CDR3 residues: CASSYSPAGGEKLFF. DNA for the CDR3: TGTGCCAGCAGTTACTCTCCCGCGGGGGGTGAAAAACTGTTTTTT.

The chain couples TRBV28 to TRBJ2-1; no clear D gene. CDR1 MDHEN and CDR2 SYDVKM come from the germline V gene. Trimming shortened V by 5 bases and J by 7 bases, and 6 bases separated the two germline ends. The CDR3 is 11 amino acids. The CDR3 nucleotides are TGTGCCAGCAGTGTCGCGAATGAGCAGTTCTTC. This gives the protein CASSVANEQFF.

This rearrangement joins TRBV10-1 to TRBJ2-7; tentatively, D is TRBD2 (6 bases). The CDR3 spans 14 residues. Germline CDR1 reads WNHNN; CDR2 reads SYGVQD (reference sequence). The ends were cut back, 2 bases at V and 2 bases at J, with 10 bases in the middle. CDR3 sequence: CASSENLAPYEQYF. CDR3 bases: TGCGCCAGCAGTGAGAACCTAGCGCCCTACGAGCAGTACTTC.

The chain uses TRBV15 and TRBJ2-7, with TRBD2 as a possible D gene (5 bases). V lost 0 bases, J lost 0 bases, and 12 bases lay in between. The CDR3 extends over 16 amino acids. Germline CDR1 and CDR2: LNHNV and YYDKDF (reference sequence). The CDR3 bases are TGTGCCACCAGCAGAGATGCGGGCGCTTACTCCTACGAGCAGTACTTC. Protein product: CATSRDAGAYSYEQYF.

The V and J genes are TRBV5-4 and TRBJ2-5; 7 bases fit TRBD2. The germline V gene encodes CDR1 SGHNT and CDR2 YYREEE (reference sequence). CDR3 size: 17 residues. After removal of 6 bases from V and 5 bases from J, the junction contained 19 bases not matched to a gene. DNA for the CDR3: TGTGCCAGCACCAGGTCGGGGGGAGGAACAACAAGGGAGACCCAGTACTTC. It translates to CASTRSGGGTTRETQYF.

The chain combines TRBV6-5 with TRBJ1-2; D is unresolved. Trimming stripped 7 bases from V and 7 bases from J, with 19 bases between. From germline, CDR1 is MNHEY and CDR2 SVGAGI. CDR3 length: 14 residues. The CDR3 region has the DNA TGTGCCAGCACCGCCCGGGATGGTTTGGGTGGCTACACCTTC. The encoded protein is CASTARDGLGGYTF.

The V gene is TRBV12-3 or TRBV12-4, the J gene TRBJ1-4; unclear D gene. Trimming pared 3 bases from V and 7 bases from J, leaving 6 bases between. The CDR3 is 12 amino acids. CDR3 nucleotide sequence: TGTGCCAGCAGTTTTGTCGGTGAAAAACTGTTTTTT. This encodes CASSFVGEKLFF.

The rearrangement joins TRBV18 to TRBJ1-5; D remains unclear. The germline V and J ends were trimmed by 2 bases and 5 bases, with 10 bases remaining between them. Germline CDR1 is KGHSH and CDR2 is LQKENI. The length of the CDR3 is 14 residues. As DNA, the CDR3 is TGTGCCAGCTCACCAATGGAGGGAGATCAGCCCCAGCATTTT. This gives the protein CASSPMEGDQPQHF.

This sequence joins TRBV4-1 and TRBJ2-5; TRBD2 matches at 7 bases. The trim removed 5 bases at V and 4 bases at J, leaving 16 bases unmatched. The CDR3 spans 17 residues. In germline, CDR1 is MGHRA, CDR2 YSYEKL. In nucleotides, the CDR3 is TGCGCCAGCAGCTTCGGGGGGACCGAATATCTGGGAGAGACCCAGTACTTC. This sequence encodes CASSFGGTEYLGETQYF.

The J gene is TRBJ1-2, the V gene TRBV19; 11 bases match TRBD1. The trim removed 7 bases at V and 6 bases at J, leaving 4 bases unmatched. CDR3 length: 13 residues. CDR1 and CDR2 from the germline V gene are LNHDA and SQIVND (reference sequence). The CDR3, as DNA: TGTGCCAGTACCAGGACAGGGGGCGATGGCTACACCTTC. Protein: CASTRTGGDGYTF.

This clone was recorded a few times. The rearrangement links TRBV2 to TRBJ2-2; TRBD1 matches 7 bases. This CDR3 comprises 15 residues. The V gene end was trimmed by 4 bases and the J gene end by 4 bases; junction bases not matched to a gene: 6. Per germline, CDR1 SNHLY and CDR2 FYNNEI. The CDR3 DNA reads TGTGCCAGCAGTGTTTCCAGGGGGACCACCGGGGAGCTGTTTTTT. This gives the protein CASSVSRGTTGELFF.

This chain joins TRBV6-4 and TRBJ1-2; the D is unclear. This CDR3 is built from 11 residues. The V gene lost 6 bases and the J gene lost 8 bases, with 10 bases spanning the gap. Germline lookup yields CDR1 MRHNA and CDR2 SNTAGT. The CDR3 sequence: CASSKGEGYTF. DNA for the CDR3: TGTGCCAGCAGCAAGGGAGAGGGCTACACCTTC.

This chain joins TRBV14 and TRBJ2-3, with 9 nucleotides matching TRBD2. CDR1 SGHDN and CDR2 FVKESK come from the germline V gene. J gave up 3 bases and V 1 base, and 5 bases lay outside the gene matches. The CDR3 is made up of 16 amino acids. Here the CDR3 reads CASSQVAGVRTDTQYF. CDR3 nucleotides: TGTGCCAGCAGCCAAGTAGCGGGAGTTCGGACAGATACGCAGTATTTT.

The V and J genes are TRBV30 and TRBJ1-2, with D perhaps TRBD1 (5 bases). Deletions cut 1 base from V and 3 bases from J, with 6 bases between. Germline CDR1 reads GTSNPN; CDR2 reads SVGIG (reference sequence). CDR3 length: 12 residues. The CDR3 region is CAWSGRDYGYTF. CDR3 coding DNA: TGTGCCTGGAGTGGCAGGGACTATGGCTACACCTTC.

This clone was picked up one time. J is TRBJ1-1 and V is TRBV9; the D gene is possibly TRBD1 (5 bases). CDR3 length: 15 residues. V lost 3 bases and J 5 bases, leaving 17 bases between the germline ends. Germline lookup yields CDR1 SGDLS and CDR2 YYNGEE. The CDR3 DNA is TGTGCCAGCAGCGACCTGGACCTGGGGGGAACTGAAGCTTTCTTT. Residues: CASSDLDLGGTEAFF.

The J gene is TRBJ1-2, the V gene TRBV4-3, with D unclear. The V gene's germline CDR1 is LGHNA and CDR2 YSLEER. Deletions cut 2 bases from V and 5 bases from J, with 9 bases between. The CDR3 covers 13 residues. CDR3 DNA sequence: TGCGCCAGCAGCCAATATTTGCGGTATGGCTACACCTTC. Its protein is CASSQYLRYGYTF.

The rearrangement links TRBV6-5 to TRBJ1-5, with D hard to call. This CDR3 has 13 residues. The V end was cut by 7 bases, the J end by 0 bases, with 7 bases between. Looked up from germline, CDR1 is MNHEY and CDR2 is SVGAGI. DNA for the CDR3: TGTGCCAGCATCGCAGTTAGCAATCAGCCCCAGCATTTT. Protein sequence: CASIAVSNQPQHF.